The 22 T cell receptor beta chains below were found in one sample sequenced in a study of cytomegalovirus exposure and HLA in healthy donors. Primers included in the PCR were 60 Vbeta and 13 Jbeta primers. Generated by immunoSEQ multiplex PCR, the TCRdb table keeps only in-frame clones and is missing some. This sample has about 79,000 clones, with roughly two thirds found just once. The material sequenced was PBMCs. All receptors come from a woman aged 45-59 years in good health and CMV-seropositive.

This clone was counted between two and nine times. The V gene is TRBV11-2, the J gene TRBJ1-1; no definite D call. The germline CDR1 and CDR2 sequences are SGHAT and FQNNGV. The CDR3 sequence is 15 residues long. Deletions cut 5 bases from V and 4 bases from J, with 17 bases between. The CDR3 is CASSIYKYGGTEAFF. CDR3 nucleotide sequence: TGTGCCAGCAGCATCTACAAATACGGAGGCACTGAAGCTTTCTTT.

The V and J genes are TRBV6-5 and TRBJ1-3; 7 positions agree with TRBD1. CDR1 and CDR2 (germline): MNHEY, SVGAGI. V shed 6 bases, J shed 1 base, and the junction held 6 bases outside the gene matches. The CDR3 consists of 15 residues. CDR3 residues: CASRSDRASGNTIYF. The CDR3 DNA reads as TGTGCCAGCAGATCCGACAGGGCATCTGGAAACACCATATATTTT.

The gene calls are TRBV2 and TRBJ2-1, with a tentative D call TRBD2 (7 bases). The germline CDR1 and CDR2 sequences are SNHLY and FYNNEI. This CDR3 region has 15 residues. V was cut by 2 bases and J by 6 bases, with 14 bases left in between. In DNA, the CDR3 is TGTGCCAGCAGTGAACGGGGGGCCCTCTTCAATGAGCAGTTCTTC. Its protein is CASSERGALFNEQFF.

The chain joins TRBV7-9 to TRBJ2-5; D may be TRBD1 (6 bases). The J call is doubtful: the DNA matches TRBJ2-7 better. Germline CDR1 and CDR2: SEHNR and FQNEAQ (reference sequence). The CDR3 has 13 amino acids. The CDR3 is CASSQGSSYEQYF. CDR3 bases: TGTGCCAGCAGTCAGGGGAGCTCCTACGAGCAGTACTTC.

The chain couples TRBV28 to TRBJ1-2, with 7 nucleotides matching TRBD1. The CDR3 runs 15 residues. Germline values: CDR1 MDHEN, CDR2 SYDVKM. Germline trimming cut 4 bases from V and 2 bases from J; bases unmatched to any gene: 7. CDR3 protein: CASSSPRGHNYGYTF. CDR3 nucleotide sequence: TGTGCCAGCAGTTCCCCTAGGGGGCACAACTATGGCTACACCTTC.

This chain connects TRBV6-4 to TRBJ2-3; 9 bases are shared with TRBD1. Unmatched junction bases numbered 7, after V lost 4 bases and J lost 5 bases. The CDR3 consists of 15 residues. The germline gives CDR1 MRHNA, CDR2 SNTAGT. CDR3 protein: CASSAGTGSLDTQYF. The DNA for the CDR3 is TGTGCCAGCAGTGCCGGGACAGGGTCCTTAGATACGCAGTATTTT.

The CDR3 sequence is CASSPPSTDTQYF. CDR3 in DNA: TGTGCCAGCAGCCCCCCGAGCACAGATACGCAGTATTTT. This chain uses TRBV6-6 with TRBJ2-3; no clear D. Trimming shortened V by 6 bases and J by 0 bases, and 7 bases separated the two germline ends. The germline gives CDR1 MNHNY, CDR2 SVGAGI (reference sequence). The CDR3 is 13 residues long.

The chain combines TRBV5-4 with TRBJ1-1, with TRBD1 matching over 9 bases. V shed 2 bases, J shed 5 bases, and the junction held 1 base outside the gene matches. The V gene's germline CDR1 is SGHNT and CDR2 YYREEE (reference sequence). This CDR3 region has 13 residues. Here the CDR3 reads CASSFDRGTEAFF. The CDR3 region has the DNA TGTGCCAGCAGCTTCGACAGGGGGACTGAAGCTTTCTTT.

This rearrangement joins TRBV9 to TRBJ2-1, with D possibly TRBD1 on 6 matching bases. Per the germline V gene, CDR1 is SGDLS and CDR2 is YYNGEE. The CDR3 consists of 16 residues. V was pared by 2 bases and J by 6 bases, with 18 bases between. The CDR3 DNA sequence: TGTGCCAGCAGCGTCGGTTTACAGGGCCTGAGCAATGAGCAGTTCTTC. Amino acid sequence: CASSVGLQGLSNEQFF. Looking up the rest from reference TRBV9 and TRBJ2-1 gives the full variable domain: DSGVTQTPKHLITATGQRVTLRCSPRSGDLSVYWYQQSLDQGLQFLIQYYNGEERAKGNILERFSAQQFPDLHSELNLSSLELGDSALYFCASSVGLQGLSNEQFFGPGTRLTVL.

The genes are TRBV5-6 and TRBJ2-3; TRBD2 matches 13 bases. V lost 3 bases, J lost 1 base, and 8 bases stayed unmatched. Germline V gene sequence: CDR1 SGHDT, CDR2 YYEEEE. This CDR3 comprises 18 residues. DNA for the CDR3: TGTGCCAGCAGCTACACTAGCGGGGGGGCCAGAGGCACAGATACGCAGTATTTT. Its translation: CASSYTSGGARGTDTQYF. Variable domain in full (rest from reference TRBV5-6 and TRBJ2-3): DAGVTQSPTHLIKTRGQQVTLRCSPKSGHDTVSWYQQALGQGPQFIFQYYEEEERQRGNFPDRFSGHQFPNYSSELNVNALLLGDSALYLCASSYTSGGARGTDTQYFGPGTRLTVL.

The V gene is TRBV9, the J gene TRBJ1-2; 7 bases fit TRBD1. V shed 2 bases, J shed 7 bases, and the junction held 5 bases outside the gene matches. The V gene's germline CDR1 is SGDLS and CDR2 YYNGEE. The CDR3 spans 13 residues. The chain's CDR3 is CASSVLTGLGYTF. CDR3 bases: TGTGCCAGCAGCGTCCTGACAGGGCTTGGCTACACCTTC.

The V gene is TRBV11-2, the J gene TRBJ2-3; D perhaps matches TRBD1 (5 bases). This CDR3 is built from 14 residues. CDR1 SGHAT and CDR2 FQNNGV come from the germline V gene. V lost 6 bases, J lost 0 bases, and 10 bases lay in between. Written as DNA, the CDR3 is TGTGCCAGCAGGCAGGGCTTTAGCACAGATACGCAGTATTTT. It yields the protein CASRQGFSTDTQYF.

The sample holds a few counts of this clone. The chain recombines TRBV6-1 with TRBJ1-6; the D is unclear. CDR1 and CDR2 from the germline V gene are MNHNS and SASEGT. The V gene lost 1 base and the J gene lost 8 bases, with 12 bases spanning the gap. The CDR3 totals 15 residues. CDR3 DNA sequence: TGTGCCAGCAGTGAAGGGAGCGGGGTTGATTCACCCCTCCACTTT. Translated: CASSEGSGVDSPLHF.

This clone was seen only a few times. The chain joins TRBV5-1 to TRBJ1-1; D unresolved. The germline gives CDR1 SGHRS, CDR2 YFSETQ. The CDR3 covers 11 residues. The V end was cut by 0 bases, the J end by 9 bases, with 6 bases between. For the CDR3, the DNA is TGCGCCAGCAGCTTGGGGAGGCAAGCTTTCTTT. Its protein is CASSLGRQAFF.

This clone was detected only a few times. The gene calls are TRBV9 and TRBJ2-5; the D gene is possibly TRBD2 (6 bases). The CDR3 consists of 15 residues. From germline, CDR1 is SGDLS and CDR2 YYNGEE. Trimming cost V 0 bases and J 5 bases, with 14 bases left between them. The DNA of the CDR3 is TGTGCCAGCAGCGTAGAAGGTCGGGACTTCGAGACCCAGTACTTC. Its translation: CASSVEGRDFETQYF. Full variable domain (remainder filled in from reference TRBV9 and TRBJ2-5): DSGVTQTPKHLITATGQRVTLRCSPRSGDLSVYWYQQSLDQGLQFLIQYYNGEERAKGNILERFSAQQFPDLHSELNLSSLELGDSALYFCASSVEGRDFETQYFGPGTRLLVL.

Regarding this clone: An end of the junction does not agree with germline; a read error may underlie this. In DNA, the CDR3 is TGTTCCAGCAGTTCCATCGTCGGCCAAGAGACCCAGTACTTC. Protein sequence: CSSSSIVGQETQYF. V gene TRBV7-9 combines with J gene TRBJ2-5; D gene unclear. The CDR3 contains 14 residues. Germline V gene lookup returns CDR1 SEHNR and CDR2 FQNEAQ (reference sequence).

This chain joins TRBV28 and TRBJ2-7; 9 bases are a match to TRBD2. V gave up 4 bases and J gave up 1 base; unmatched junction bases: 14. Germline V CDR1 and CDR2: MDHEN, SYDVKM. CDR3 length: 18 amino acids. The CDR3 DNA is TGTGCCAGCAGTTCTATCCCTCCGGGTAGCGGGGGTTCCTACGAGCAGTACTTC. Encoded protein: CASSSIPPGSGGSYEQYF.

The J gene is TRBJ1-5, the V gene TRBV2; 7 nucleotides line up with TRBD1. J gave up 4 bases and V 8 bases, and 8 bases lay outside the gene matches. The CDR3 runs to 14 residues. Looked up from germline, CDR1 is SNHLY and CDR2 is FYNNEI. Written as DNA, the CDR3 is TGTGCCAGCCATTCGACAGGGCAGAATCAGCCCCAGCATTTT. It encodes CASHSTGQNQPQHF.

This clone was picked up a small number of times. The V and J genes are TRBV5-1 and TRBJ2-1; 9 bases agree with TRBD2. The CDR3 length is 15 residues. Germline assignment: CDR1 SGHRS and CDR2 YFSETQ. V dropped 2 bases and J dropped 9; count of bases not matched to a gene: 9. CDR3 nucleotide sequence: TGCGCCAGCAGCTTCATAGCGGGGGACGGGAGTGAGCAGTTCTTC. This encodes CASSFIAGDGSEQFF.

V is TRBV5-4 and J is TRBJ2-5; no definite D call. V was cut by 5 bases and J by 5 bases, with 19 bases left in between. Germline assignment: CDR1 SGHNT and CDR2 YYREEE (reference sequence). There are 15 residues in the CDR3. CDR3 protein: CASSSGTRKQETQYF. In DNA, the CDR3 is TGTGCCAGCAGTTCAGGCACACGCAAGCAGGAGACCCAGTACTTC.

This clone was found a few times. The chain couples TRBV6-6 to TRBJ1-2; D gene unclear. Per germline, CDR1 MNHNY and CDR2 SVGAGI (reference sequence). V lost 2 bases to trimming and J lost 0 bases, with 7 bases between them. The CDR3 runs 14 residues. CDR3 nucleotides: TGTGCCAGCAGTTACCCCGGGGCTAACTATGGCTACACCTTC. Protein product: CASSYPGANYGYTF.

This chain joins TRBV5-4 and TRBJ2-5; TRBD2 is a possible D gene (6 bases). CDR3 length: 13 amino acids. V was shortened by 5 bases and J by 0 bases, with 8 bases between the two germline ends. The germline gives CDR1 SGHNT, CDR2 YYREEE (reference sequence). The CDR3 reads CASSSGDQETQYF. DNA for the CDR3: TGTGCCAGCAGTTCGGGAGACCAAGAGACCCAGTACTTC.